Detailed here is one TCR beta chain. Clones were sequenced by immunoSEQ multiplex PCR, and TCRdb holds only the in-frame ones, with some missing. This table has over 120,000 clones, 84% appearing once. These data belong to a study of blood T cell repertoires in COVID-19. V lost 3 bases and J lost 4, with 9 bases in between. There are 13 residues in the CDR3. The source material was peripheral blood. The V gene is TRBV12-3 or TRBV12-4, the J gene TRBJ1-1; D gene unclear. This clonotype was sampled from a human donor in a cohort sampled during active COVID-19. The CDR3 DNA follows: TGTGCCAGCAGTTTGAAAGAGGCCACTGAAGCTTTCTTT. Protein: CASSLKEATEAFF.